This T cell receptor beta chain emerged from a study of regulatory T cells in long-lasting Graves disease listed by TCRdb under 2021. With respect to the entire study: Newly diagnosed Graves' disease patients had taken antithyroid drugs for less than 3 months. Peripheral blood TCR sequencing and RNA sequencing compared persistent Graves' disease patients with newly diagnosed Graves' disease patients. The study was conducted in China and was registered as a clinical trial. TCR sequencing covered some 13 persistent and 20 newly diagnosed Graves' disease patients, some 33 samples in total.

The germline V gene gives CDR1 as SNHLY and CDR2 as FYNNEI. Between the V and J ends, shortened by 2 bases and 6 bases respectively, the junction contains 5 bases. Its CDR3 holds 11 amino acids, cysteine through phenylalanine. Left in the record is the CDR3 DNA by itself, 33 bases read in frame from the first base. This clonotype came up many times. The clone's antigen remains unknown. It has no much larger one-base neighbor in the sample; base qualities were not kept. Library creation used multiplex PCR. The data were produced on an Illumina HiSeq 4000. TCR beta libraries were built with iRepertoire HTBI primers and Arm-PCR amplification of CDR3 regions. PCR products were gel purified before sequencing. The study's processing was this. Gene usage analysis of CDR3 amino acid clonotypes used the 55 to 80 TRBV and more than 13 TRBJ segments found across samples. COPE and FqMerger were used to merge the filtered high-quality paired reads into contigs. BLAST was used to align contigs to IMGT TRBV, TRBD and TRBJ reference genes, with CDR3 defined following IMGT. Highly expanded clones were defined as clonotypes with a frequency above 0.1%. Repertoire diversity was measured by Shannon entropy, and V-J evenness by the Gini coefficient. A clonotype found in more than one individual was treated as public. TCRdb reworked the public reads: Q25 trimming with fastp, MiXCR clone assembly, productive beta chains retained. Each record represents a unique CDR3 protein, reported with the most common genes and DNA among its rows. V and J calls and clone size were set by TCRdb, not the authors. The sample records some 500,000 distinct CDR3 sequences, around 15% of which are singletons. Roughly 25% of the sample belongs to the ten largest clones.

General findings and caveats noted by the study authors: Compared with newly diagnosed patients, patients with persistent Graves' disease had lower TCR Shannon entropy and fewer highly expanded clones, which suggests clonal expansion. The authors acknowledged the small sample size as a limitation that may reduce accuracy. A larger number of public clonotypes was shared among persistent patients (approximately 3,000) than among newly diagnosed patients (more than 850). Preferential use of TRBV28, TRBJ1-2 and TRBJ2-5 was observed in persistent disease, whereas TRBV20-1 and TRBJ2-1 were favored in newly diagnosed disease. Because the primary lesion, thyroid tissue, could not be accessed, the study looked at peripheral blood alone. Sequencing and analysis were limited to the TCR beta chain.

Per the publication, the time point label means: newly diagnosed GD, antithyroid drugs for less than 3 months. For both TCR sequencing and RNA sequencing, RNA was extracted from PBMCs using TRIzol. The diagnosis of Graves' disease was made according to American Thyroid Association guidelines. The patients came from an endocrinology department in Xi'an, China. From each patient, around 8.3 milliliters of peripheral blood was collected into an EDTA anticoagulant tube. Ficoll Paque Plus density gradient separation was used to isolate PBMCs, and no further T cell sorting was done. An Agilent 2100 Bioanalyzer and agarose gel were used to check RNA quality, while a NanoDrop 2000 measured RNA concentration. The same sample was also studied in work on T cells in Graves' hyperthyroidism and ophthalmopathy. As the second paper documents: A patient counted as having stable Graves' hyperthyroidism if no progression to ophthalmopathy occurred over 18 months of follow-up. Hyperthyroidism patients were newly diagnosed, with disease duration under 2 months, and aged 18 to 65 years. Any patient with an uncontrolled infection, another autoimmune disease, pregnancy or lactation was excluded. Diagnoses were established on the basis of clinical symptoms, serum thyroxine and TRAb, thyroid ultrasound, and orbital computed tomography. The first round of RT-PCR for the TCR CDR3 was performed with the HTBI primer set and the Qiagen OneStep RT-PCR kit. Most expanded thyroid clonotypes (frequency above 0.001) were also detected in blood, a finding suggesting that blood repertoires may reflect thyroid immune responses. A model built on a 13 V-J signature distinguished ophthalmopathy from stable hyperthyroidism, reaching around 88% sensitivity and around 81% specificity in cross-validation and 80%/75% in testing. In validation, progression to ophthalmopathy was predicted by the model with roughly 71% sensitivity and roughly 72% specificity, a median of approximately 6.5 months before onset. TCR V-J signatures able to tell the groups apart were searched for in a discovery cohort of approximately 95 patients, of whom around 43 had Graves' ophthalmopathy and roughly 59 had stable Graves' hyperthyroidism. An independent validation cohort of 18 to 20 hyperthyroidism patients and about 16 patients who later progressed to ophthalmopathy tested prospective prediction of ophthalmopathy. For training and testing, the 80 to 100 patients in the discovery cohort were randomly divided in a 7:3 ratio. In about 6 Graves' hyperthyroidism patients, the study also compared T-cell repertoires from thyroid tissue with T-cell repertoires from blood. Following sampling, methimazole starting at 30 mg daily was given to hyperthyroidism patients, and high-dose intravenous methylprednisolone was given to ophthalmopathy patients. The libraries were constructed in a second round of multiplex PCR and then size-selected and purified. Sequencing of the libraries was done on an Illumina HiSeq2000 using paired-end 100 bp reads. SOAPnuke was used to process the raw data, throwing out any read that contained adapters or uncalled bases, had a mean Phred below 15, or lacked an exact constant-primer or identifier match. High-quality paired reads were merged with COPE v1.2.5, and unique nucleotide sequences were defined as clonotypes. Clonotypes were aligned to IMGT TRBV, TRBD and TRBJ reference segments using MiTCR v1.1. The analysis was restricted to V-J combinations with a frequency above 0.0001, which together covered 99% to 99.2% of the repertoires. A TCS score was defined as the ratio of F50 (clonal expansion) to E x V (chaos), with BLOSUM62-based TCRdist applied between CDR3 peptides within each V-J. Welch's t-statistics and random forest reduced just over 500 V-J features to roughly 13, which were used in a naive Bayes classifier (R e1071). Sample size was not statistically predetermined, and blinding of investigators to group allocation was not performed. TCR Vbeta CDR3 sequencing of 135 peripheral blood samples (43 ophthalmopathy, over 70 hyperthyroidism and roughly 17 progressor patients) is reported in the paper.

Material: peripheral blood mononuclear cells (PBMCs), obtained at new diagnosis, from a patient treated with antithyroid drugs. This clonotype originated in a woman aged 35-60 years with Graves disease. Donor details come from another sample of the same person, matched by shared clones. The chain uses TRBV2 and TRBJ2-7; the D gene cannot be resolved reliably. This receptor carries the CDR3 CASSEQSEQYF. The DNA sequence follows: TGTGCCAGCAGTGAACAGAGCGAGCAGTACTTC.